This entry is about one T cell receptor beta chain. Antigen: not known. This record belongs to a study of cytomegalovirus exposure and HLA in healthy donors. Germline CDR1 and CDR2: MNHNS and SASEGT. The CDR3 consists of 13 residues. V was pared by 7 bases and J by 0 bases, with 9 bases between. The donors were in the 120-subject validation cohort, distinct from the 666-subject first cohort. Sequencing used immunoSEQ multiplex PCR; TCRdb keeps in-frame clones, though not all of them. The table lists approximately 54,000 clones, approximately 89% of them singletons. Study-wide findings and caveats: Altogether, 150 or so TCR beta chains were recorded as cytomegalovirus-associated. Per published reports, the classifier diagnosed cytomegalovirus status with high specificity and sensitivity.

The chain uses TRBV6-1 and TRBJ1-1; unclear D gene. Sequencing was performed on PBMCs. The origin of this receptor is a woman aged 18-29 years in good health and CMV-seropositive. CDR3 sequence: CASTHNMNTEAFF. As DNA, the CDR3 is TGTGCCAGCACCCATAACATGAACACTGAAGCTTTCTTT.